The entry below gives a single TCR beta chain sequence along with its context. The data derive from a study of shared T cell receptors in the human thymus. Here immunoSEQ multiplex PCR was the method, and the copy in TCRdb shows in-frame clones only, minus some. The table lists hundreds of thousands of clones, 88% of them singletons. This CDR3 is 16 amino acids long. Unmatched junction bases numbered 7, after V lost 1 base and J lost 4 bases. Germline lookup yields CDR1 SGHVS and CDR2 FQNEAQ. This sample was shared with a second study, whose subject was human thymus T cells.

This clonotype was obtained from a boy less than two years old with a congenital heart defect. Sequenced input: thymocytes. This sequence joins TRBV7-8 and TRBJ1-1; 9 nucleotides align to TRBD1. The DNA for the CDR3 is TGTGCCAGCAGCTTAGGGGCGGGACAGGGAGGCACTGAAGCTTTCTTT. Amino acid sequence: CASSLGAGQGGTEAFF.